These T cell receptor beta chains were read from a single sample in a study of cytomegalovirus exposure and HLA in healthy donors. The method was immunoSEQ multiplex PCR; TCRdb's version includes in-frame clones alone and lacks a portion of them. The table has approximately 150,000 clones, roughly 79% seen once; the top ten hold roughly 1.6%. The sequenced sample consisted of PBMCs. The receptors derive from a man aged 35 to 55 in good health and CMV-seronegative. Both conserved end residues are part of each CDR3. The order of the fields is D gene, V gene, J gene, clone size, CDR3 protein, CDR3 DNA. D genes are given only for firm matches. Part of the rows lack a size; the others show once, few, many or a class for expanded clones.

.	TRBV29-1	TRBJ1-1	.	CSAFGQASEAFF	TGCAGCGCCTTCGGACAAGCCTCTGAAGCTTTCTTT
.	TRBV6-6	TRBJ1-1	.	CASSYLNTEAFF	TGTGCCAGCAGTTATCTTAACACTGAAGCTTTCTTT
TRBD2	TRBV5-1	TRBJ2-5	.	CASSLGTSGSALETQYF	TGCGCCAGCAGCTTGGGGACTAGCGGGAGTGCCTTGGAGACCCAGTACTTC
TRBD2	TRBV27	TRBJ2-3	.	CASSKAGGGDTQYF	TGTGCCAGCAGCAAAGCGGGAGGAGGGGATACGCAGTATTTT
.	TRBV28	TRBJ1-4	.	CASSSPREGSEKLFF	TGTGCCAGCAGTAGCCCTCGGGAGGGGAGTGAAAAACTGTTTTTT
.	TRBV18	TRBJ1-1	once	CATSLGGTNTEAFF	TGTGCCACCAGCCTTGGGGGGACGAACACTGAAGCTTTCTTT
.	TRBV6-1	TRBJ1-3	.	CASRTDFSGNTIYF	TGTGCCAGCAGGACAGATTTCTCTGGAAACACCATATATTTT
TRBD1	TRBV5-1	TRBJ1-2	.	CASSVITGGGGYTF	TGCGCCAGCAGTGTTATTACAGGGGGCGGCGGCTACACCTTC
TRBD2	TRBV29-1	TRBJ2-2	.	CSVVLAGDPGELFF	TGCAGCGTTGTTCTCGCGGGAGACCCCGGGGAGCTGTTTTTT
TRBD2	TRBV28	TRBJ2-1	.	CASSRSVAGKGEQFF	TGTGCCAGCAGTCGGAGTGTAGCGGGAAAGGGTGAGCAGTTCTTC
.	TRBV7-3	TRBJ2-1	few	CASSPGGGRHEQFF	TGTGCCAGCAGCCCCGGGGGCGGGAGACATGAGCAGTTCTTC
TRBD1	TRBV6-5	TRBJ2-5	.	CASSSRDRRETQYF	TGTGCCAGCAGTTCTCGGGACAGAAGAGAGACCCAGTACTTC
.	TRBV2	TRBJ2-3	.	CASNFVGGVSTDTQYF	TGTGCCAGCAATTTCGTAGGCGGAGTTAGCACAGATACGCAGTATTTT
TRBD2	TRBV7-2	TRBJ2-1	.	CASSLTPFSIAGRNNEQFF	TGTGCCAGCAGCTTAACTCCTTTCTCAATAGCGGGGCGCAACAATGAGCAGTTCTTC
.	TRBV18	TRBJ1-4	few	CASSPLRIRVNEKLFF	TGTGCCAGCTCACCACTGAGAATCAGGGTTAATGAAAAACTGTTTTTT
.	TRBV7-9	TRBJ1-1	.	CASSLGGVQTEAFF	TGTGCCAGCAGCTTGGGAGGGGTTCAAACTGAAGCTTTCTTT
.	TRBV15	TRBJ2-6	.	CATSSAVTSGTGANGLTF	TGTGCCACCAGCAGCGCCGTGACTTCGGGGACTGGGGCCAACGGCCTGACTTTC
.	TRBV7-6	TRBJ1-4	.	CASSLVQASNEKLFF	TGTGCCAGCAGCTTAGTCCAAGCCTCTAATGAAAAACTGTTTTTT
.	TRBV28	TRBJ2-6	.	CATRGGEAGANVLTF	TGTGCCACCCGGGGTGGAGAGGCTGGGGCCAACGTCCTGACTTTC
.	TRBV25-1	TRBJ2-2	.	CASTPVSTGELFF	TGTGCCAGCACCCCCGTTAGCACCGGGGAGCTGTTTTTT
TRBD1	TRBV7-9	TRBJ1-5	few	CASSLGDRGRRNQPQHF	TGTGCCAGCAGCTTAGGGGACAGGGGCCGACGAAATCAGCCCCAGCATTTT
TRBD1	TRBV6-1	TRBJ2-3	.	CAGRQGATDTQYF	TGTGCCGGAAGACAGGGGGCAACAGATACGCAGTATTTT
TRBD2	TRBV19	TRBJ2-7	.	CASMFPSGLSSYEQYF	TGTGCCAGTATGTTCCCTAGCGGGTTAAGCTCCTACGAGCAGTACTTC
.	TRBV2	TRBJ1-2	.	CASRSLGGSYGYTF	TGTGCCAGCAGGTCCCTGGGGGGGTCCTATGGCTACACCTTC
.	TRBV27	TRBJ1-1	.	CASSPNRATEAFF	TGTGCCAGCAGCCCCAACAGGGCCACTGAAGCTTTCTTT
TRBD2	TRBV27	TRBJ2-1	.	CASSLAGTSRNEQFF	TGTGCCAGCAGTTTAGCAGGGACTAGCCGCAATGAGCAGTTCTTC
.	TRBV7-2	TRBJ1-4	once	CASSLDSTNEKLFF	TGTGCCAGCAGCCTCGACAGTACTAATGAAAAACTGTTTTTT
TRBD2	TRBV5-1	TRBJ2-7	.	CASSSLGTSGRAEGLEQYF	TGCGCCAGCAGCTCTCTCGGGACTAGCGGGAGGGCCGAGGGTCTCGAGCAGTACTTC
TRBD1	TRBV5-6	TRBJ1-2	.	CASRDGQGNYGYTF	TGTGCCAGCAGGGACGGACAGGGGAACTATGGCTACACCTTC
.	TRBV30	TRBJ1-2	.	CAWSKRGSYGYTF	TGTGCCTGGAGTAAGCGAGGATCCTATGGCTACACCTTC